This TCR beta chain was sequenced in a study of memory CD4+ T cells and cytomegalovirus serostatus. Whole-study results and caveats: The CMV-associated TCR signature appears largely within the CD4+ memory repertoire.

Comment on this clone: Its cognate antigen is unknown.

Single viable CD3+CD4+CD8-CD45RO+ cells were sorted as the memory CD4+ T cells. The protocol was immunoSEQ multiplex PCR, while the TCRdb copy is restricted to in-frame clones and leaves out a portion. The sample comprises about 64,000 clones, approximately 80% of which are singletons, and 0.7% to 0.9% rests with the top ten. CDR3 length: 15 amino acids. J gave up 15 bases and V 0 bases, and 14 bases lay outside the gene matches. Germline V gene lookup returns CDR1 MNHEY and CDR2 SVGAGI. This rearrangement joins TRBV6-5 to TRBJ2-1; TRBD1 matches 7 bases. The clonotype was recovered from an adult in good health and CMV-seronegative. The specimen sequenced was memory CD4+ T cells from blood. DNA of the CDR3: TGTGCCAGCAGTTACTCGGAGGACAGGTCACAAGTCAGGTTCTTC. Translation gives CASSYSEDRSQVRFF.